One sample yielded the 5 T cell receptor beta chains listed below, sequenced in a study of control samples from healthy donors and cancer patients. TCRdb's table, derived via immunoSEQ multiplex PCR, lists solely in-frame clones and lacks some. The data show about 160,000 clones, nearly 96% seen once. The sequencing sample was made of blood. These receptor sequences come from a woman in her twenties or thirties in good health.

This clone appeared a single time. The chain is built from TRBV11-3 and TRBJ2-2; 8 bases are a match to TRBD1. Germline CDR1 is SGHNT and CDR2 is YENEEA. Unmatched junction bases numbered 5, after V lost 5 bases and J lost 6 bases. This CDR3 is built from 14 residues. CDR3 bases: TGTGCCAGCAGCCCACGGACAGGGCCCGGGGAGCTGTTTTTT. It is translated as CASSPRTGPGELFF.

The gene calls are TRBV27 and TRBJ2-2; no definite D call. Per the germline V gene, CDR1 is MNHEY and CDR2 is SMNVEV (reference sequence). Trimming cost V 0 bases and J 1 base, with 15 bases left between them. The CDR3 contains 18 residues. In DNA, the CDR3 is TGTGCCAGCAGTTTATCCACAGTCATTTTGGAGAACACCGGGGAGCTGTTTTTT. Translated, it gives CASSLSTVILENTGELFF.

The gene calls are TRBV7-3 and TRBJ1-6; 10 nucleotides line up with TRBD1. This CDR3 is built from 14 residues. V was clipped by 4 bases and J by 13 bases; unmatched bases: 7. CDR1 is SGHTA, CDR2 FQGTGA, per germline. As DNA, the CDR3 is TGTGCCAGCAGCTGGACAGGGGGGTCCGATCCCCTCCACTTT. Amino acid sequence: CASSWTGGSDPLHF.

CDR3 in amino acids: CAISESSSGAGDEQFF. Here the CDR3 DNA reads TGTGCCATCAGTGAGTCGTCTAGCGGAGCTGGGGATGAGCAGTTCTTC. The rearrangement uses TRBV10-3 and TRBJ2-1, with 7 positions matching TRBD2. The CDR3 loop spans 16 amino acids. Germline trimming cut 0 bases from V and 8 bases from J; bases unmatched to any gene: 10. CDR1 and CDR2 from the germline V gene are ENHRY and SYGVKD.

The CDR3 reads CASSDRQGYGYTF. The CDR3, as DNA: TGCGCCAGCAGTGACCGACAGGGGTATGGCTACACCTTC. The chain is built from TRBV10-1 and TRBJ1-2; 8 bases map to TRBD1. V gave up 3 bases and J gave up 5 bases; unmatched junction bases: 2. CDR1 is WNHNN, CDR2 SYGVQD, per germline (reference sequence). The CDR3 is made up of 13 amino acids.